This is a list of T cell receptor beta chains from one sample in a study of blood T cell repertoires in COVID-19. The assay was immunoSEQ multiplex PCR, and TCRdb's table has in-frame clones only and misses some. Among about 100,000 clones listed, roughly 85% were seen once. Sample: peripheral blood. The receptors shown here come from a woman aged 70-85 years with acute or convalescent COVID-19. The CDR3 runs from the conserved cysteine through the conserved F or W.

V gene	J gene	CDR3 protein
TRBV19	TRBJ2-1	CATRLAGGDNEQFF
TRBV7-9	TRBJ1-1	CASSLVTGVNTEAFF
TRBV6-5	TRBJ1-4	CASRLRGGNEKLFF
TRBV19	TRBJ2-7	CASSTWTGEGNEQYF
TRBV21-1	TRBJ1-1	CASSMVLGRNTEAFF
TRBV18	TRBJ1-4	CASSPDRDKLFF
TRBV3-1/TRBV3-2	TRBJ1-1	CASSQTVGALRAFF
TRBV20-1	TRBJ2-5	CSASPEETQYF
TRBV5-1	TRBJ2-1	CASSRGGSSYNEQFF
TRBV10-3	TRBJ1-2	CAITGADYGYTF
TRBV9	TRBJ2-7	CASGSSSGGVYEQYF
TRBV6-4	TRBJ2-1	CASGLAGGNSYNEQFF
TRBV30	TRBJ2-2	CAWSWGPNTGELFF
TRBV5-1	TRBJ1-2	CASSPGQLYGYTF
TRBV7-2	TRBJ2-5	CASSVRRGETQYF
TRBV9	TRBJ1-2	CASSRSRADYGYTF
TRBV19	TRBJ1-2	CASTTSWGRRLGGYTF
TRBV4-1	TRBJ1-6	CASSQEQGYNSPLHF
TRBV12-5	TRBJ1-2	CASGSSGEPYGYTF
TRBV7-2	TRBJ2-7	CASSLGVSGVYEQYF
TRBV6-1	TRBJ1-1	CASSESMLAFWGTEAFF
TRBV5-1	TRBJ2-3	CASSLGSGLDTQYF
TRBV5-4	TRBJ1-1	CASTLLGGNTEAFF
TRBV29-1	TRBJ2-3	CSVMDRGETDTQYF
TRBV13	TRBJ2-5	CASSLGDGQGGLLSWRRETQYF
TRBV4-3	TRBJ2-2	CASSHAQGTGELFF
TRBV5-6	TRBJ1-3	CASSFPGQPVSGNTIYF
TRBV6-6	TRBJ1-2	CASRDRVDYGYTF
TRBV6-2/TRBV6-3	TRBJ1-5	CASSLGPGSRQPQHF
TRBV6-5	TRBJ1-3	CASSPGLSSGNTIYF
TRBV15	TRBJ1-2	CATSRDPGGSYGYTF
TRBV7-3	TRBJ2-3	CASSLRAGPTDTQYF
TRBV5-6	TRBJ2-1	CASSYSFENGHNEQFF
TRBV29-1	TRBJ1-5	CSVGGGGNQPQHF
TRBV7-2	TRBJ2-3	CASSLNGGNTDTQYF
TRBV20-1	TRBJ1-1	CSAMDREAFF
TRBV30	TRBJ1-6	CAWRGDSILSPLHF
TRBV30	TRBJ1-2	CAWSTGGGGYTF
TRBV6-2/TRBV6-3	TRBJ1-3	CASSGQGAKIQSSGNTIYF
TRBV2	TRBJ1-5	CASSGEGNQPQHF
TRBV7-3	TRBJ1-1	CASSLFQNTEAFF
TRBV6-5	TRBJ1-4	CASSSTRSGANEKLFF
TRBV19	TRBJ1-5	CASTHQAAQPQHF